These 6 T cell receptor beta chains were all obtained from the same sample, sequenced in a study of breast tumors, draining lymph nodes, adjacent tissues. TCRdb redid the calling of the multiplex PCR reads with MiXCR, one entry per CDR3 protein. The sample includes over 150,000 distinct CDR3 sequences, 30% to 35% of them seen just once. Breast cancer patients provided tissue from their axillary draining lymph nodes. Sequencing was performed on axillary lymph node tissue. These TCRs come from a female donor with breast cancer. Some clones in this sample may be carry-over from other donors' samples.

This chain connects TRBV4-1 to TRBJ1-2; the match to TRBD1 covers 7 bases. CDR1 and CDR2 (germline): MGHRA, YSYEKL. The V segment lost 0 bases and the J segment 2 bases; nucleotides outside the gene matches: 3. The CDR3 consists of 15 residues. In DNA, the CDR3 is TGCGCCAGCAGCCAAGATGCGACAGGGAACTATGGCTACACCTTC. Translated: CASSQDATGNYGYTF.

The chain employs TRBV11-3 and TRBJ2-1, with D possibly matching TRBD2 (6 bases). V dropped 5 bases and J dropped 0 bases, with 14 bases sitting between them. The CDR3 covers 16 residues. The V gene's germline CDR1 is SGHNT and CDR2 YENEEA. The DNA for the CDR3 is TGTGCCAGCAGCGCCAGCCGGGACTTCTCCTACAATGAGCAGTTCTTC. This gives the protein CASSASRDFSYNEQFF. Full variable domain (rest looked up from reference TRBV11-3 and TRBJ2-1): EAGVVQSPRYKIIEKKQPVAFWCNPISGHNTLYWYLQNLGQGPELLIRYENEEAVDDSQLPKDRFSAERLKGVDSTLKIQPAELGDSAVYLCASSASRDFSYNEQFFGPGTRLTVL.

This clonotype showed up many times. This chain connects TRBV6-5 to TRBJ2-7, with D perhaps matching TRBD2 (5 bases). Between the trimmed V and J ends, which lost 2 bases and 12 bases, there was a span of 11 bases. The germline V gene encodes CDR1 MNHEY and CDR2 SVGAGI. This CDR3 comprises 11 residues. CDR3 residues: CASSYEREWYF. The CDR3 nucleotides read TGTGCCAGCAGTTACGAACGGGAATGGTACTTC.

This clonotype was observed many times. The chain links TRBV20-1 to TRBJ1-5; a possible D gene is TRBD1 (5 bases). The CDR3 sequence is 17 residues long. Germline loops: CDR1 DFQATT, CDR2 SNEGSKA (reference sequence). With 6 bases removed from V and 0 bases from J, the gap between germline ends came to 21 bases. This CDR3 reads CSAITPGTDYSNQPQHF. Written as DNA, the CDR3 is TGCAGTGCAATAACACCCGGGACCGACTATAGCAATCAGCCCCAGCATTTT.

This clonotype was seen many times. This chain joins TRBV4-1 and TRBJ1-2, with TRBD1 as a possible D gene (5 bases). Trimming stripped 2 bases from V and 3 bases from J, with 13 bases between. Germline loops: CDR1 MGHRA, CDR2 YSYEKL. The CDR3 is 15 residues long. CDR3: CASSQPLDTYYGYTF. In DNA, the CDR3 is TGCGCCAGCAGCCAACCCCTGGACACCTACTATGGCTACACCTTC.

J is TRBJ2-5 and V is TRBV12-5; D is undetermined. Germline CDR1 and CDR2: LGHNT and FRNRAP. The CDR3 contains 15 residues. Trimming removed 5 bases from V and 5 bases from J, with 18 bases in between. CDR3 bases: TGTGCTAGTGGTCCCCGGCAGGCCCTACGGGAGACCCAGTACTTC. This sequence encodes CASGPRQALRETQYF.